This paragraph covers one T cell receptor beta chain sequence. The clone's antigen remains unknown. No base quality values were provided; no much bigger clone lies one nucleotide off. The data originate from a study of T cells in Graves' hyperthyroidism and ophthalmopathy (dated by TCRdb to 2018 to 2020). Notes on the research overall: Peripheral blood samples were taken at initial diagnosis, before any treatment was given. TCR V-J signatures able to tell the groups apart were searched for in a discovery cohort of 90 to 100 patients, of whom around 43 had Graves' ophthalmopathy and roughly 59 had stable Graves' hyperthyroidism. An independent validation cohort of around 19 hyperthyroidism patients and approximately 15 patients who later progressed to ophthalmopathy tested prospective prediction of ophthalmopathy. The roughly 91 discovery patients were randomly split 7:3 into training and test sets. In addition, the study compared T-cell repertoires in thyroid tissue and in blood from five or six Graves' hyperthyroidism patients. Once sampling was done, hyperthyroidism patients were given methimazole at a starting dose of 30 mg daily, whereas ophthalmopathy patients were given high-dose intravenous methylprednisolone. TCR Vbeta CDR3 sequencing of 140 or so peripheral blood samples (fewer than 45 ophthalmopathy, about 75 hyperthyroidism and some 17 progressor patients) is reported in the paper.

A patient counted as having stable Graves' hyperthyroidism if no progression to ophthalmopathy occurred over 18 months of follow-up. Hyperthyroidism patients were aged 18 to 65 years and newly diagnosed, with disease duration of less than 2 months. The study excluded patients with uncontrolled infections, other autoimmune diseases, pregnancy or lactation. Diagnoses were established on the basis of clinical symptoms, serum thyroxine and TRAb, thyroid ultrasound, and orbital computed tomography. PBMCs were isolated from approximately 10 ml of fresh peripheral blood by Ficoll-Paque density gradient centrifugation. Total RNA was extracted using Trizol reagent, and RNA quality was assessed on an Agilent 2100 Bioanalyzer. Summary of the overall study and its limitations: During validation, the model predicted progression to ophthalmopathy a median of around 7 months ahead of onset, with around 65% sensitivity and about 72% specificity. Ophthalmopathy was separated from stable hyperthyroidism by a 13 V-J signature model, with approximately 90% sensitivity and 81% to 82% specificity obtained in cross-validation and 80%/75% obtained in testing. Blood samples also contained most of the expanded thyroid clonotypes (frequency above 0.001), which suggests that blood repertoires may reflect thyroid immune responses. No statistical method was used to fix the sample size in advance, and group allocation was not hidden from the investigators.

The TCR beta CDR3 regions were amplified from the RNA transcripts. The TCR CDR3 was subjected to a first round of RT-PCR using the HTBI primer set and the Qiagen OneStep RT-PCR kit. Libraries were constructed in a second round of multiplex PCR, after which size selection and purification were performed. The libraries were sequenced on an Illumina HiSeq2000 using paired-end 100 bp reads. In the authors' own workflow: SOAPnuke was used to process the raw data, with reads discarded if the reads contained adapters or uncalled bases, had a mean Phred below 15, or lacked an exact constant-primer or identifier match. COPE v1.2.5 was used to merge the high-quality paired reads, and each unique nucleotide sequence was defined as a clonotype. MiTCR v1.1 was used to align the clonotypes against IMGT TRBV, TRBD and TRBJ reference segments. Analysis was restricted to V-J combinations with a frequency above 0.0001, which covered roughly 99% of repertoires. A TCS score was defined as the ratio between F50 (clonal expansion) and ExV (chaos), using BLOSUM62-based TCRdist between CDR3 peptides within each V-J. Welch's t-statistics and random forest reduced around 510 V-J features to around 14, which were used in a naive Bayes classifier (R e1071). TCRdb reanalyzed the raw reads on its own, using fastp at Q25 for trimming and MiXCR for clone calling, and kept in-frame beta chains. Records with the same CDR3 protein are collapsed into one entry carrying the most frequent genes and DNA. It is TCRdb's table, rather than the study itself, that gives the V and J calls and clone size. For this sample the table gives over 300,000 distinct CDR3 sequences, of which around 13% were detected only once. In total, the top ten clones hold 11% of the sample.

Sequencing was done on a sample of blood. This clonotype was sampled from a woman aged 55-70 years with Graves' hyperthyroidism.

Here is the DNA: TGCAGCGTTTCGTTCGGGAATACTGAAGCTTTCTTT. This is translated as CSVSFGNTEAFF. This chain joins TRBV29-1 to TRBJ1-1; confidence is insufficient to name the D gene. Deletion took 5 bases off V and 5 bases off J, with a span of 12 bases between the germline ends. The CDR3 goes from the cysteine to the phenylalanine over 12 residues. The read is trimmed to its CDR3 DNA, 36 bases read in frame from base 1. CDR1 SQVTM and CDR2 ANQGSEA are derived from the germline V gene.